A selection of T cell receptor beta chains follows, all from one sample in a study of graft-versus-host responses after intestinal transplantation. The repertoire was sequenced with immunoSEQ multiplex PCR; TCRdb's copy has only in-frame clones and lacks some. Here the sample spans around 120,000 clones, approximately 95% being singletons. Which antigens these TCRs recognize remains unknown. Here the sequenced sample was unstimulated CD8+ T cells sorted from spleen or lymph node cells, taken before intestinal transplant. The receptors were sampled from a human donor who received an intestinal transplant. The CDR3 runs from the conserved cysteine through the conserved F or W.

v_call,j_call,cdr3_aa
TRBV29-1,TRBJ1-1,CSVEGWGSNTEAFF
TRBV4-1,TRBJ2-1,CASSLNREGPYNEQFF
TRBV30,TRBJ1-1,CAWTKTGGTEAFF
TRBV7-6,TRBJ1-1,CASSLGTGEAFF
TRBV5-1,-,CASSLGPSGVYEQYF
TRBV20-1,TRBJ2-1,CSAGPSNEQFF
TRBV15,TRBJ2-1,CATSRAGLATRYNEQFF
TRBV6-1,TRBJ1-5,CASSEYGLQDQPQHF
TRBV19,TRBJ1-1,CASSIVGGNTEAFF
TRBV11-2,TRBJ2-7,CASSLDQGYSYEQYF
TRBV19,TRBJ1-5,CASTPIYSNQPQHF
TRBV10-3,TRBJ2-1,CAISERGRYNEQFF
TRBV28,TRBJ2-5,CASLAGTWEKTQYF
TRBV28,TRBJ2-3,CASSWVAEGTDTQYF
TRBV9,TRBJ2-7,CASSVGDYSSYEQYF
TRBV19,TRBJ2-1,CASSQSGSSYNEQFF
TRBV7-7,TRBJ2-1,CASSLGRGESVNEQFF
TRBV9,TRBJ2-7,CASSVGLADYEQYF
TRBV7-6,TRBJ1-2,CASSLVTAPLNYGYTF
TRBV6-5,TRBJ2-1,CASSRQGGSYNEQFF
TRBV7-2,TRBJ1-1,CADGRWDTEAFF
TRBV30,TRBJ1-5,CAWAGQGRDNQPQHF
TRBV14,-,CASSQDIGYEQYF
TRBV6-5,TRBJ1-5,CASSWGGENQPQHF
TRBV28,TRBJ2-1,CASSLDRVIYNEQFF
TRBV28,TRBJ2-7,CASSPPRAERGYEQYF
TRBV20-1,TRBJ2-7,CSAPHYEQYF
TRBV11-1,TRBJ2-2,CASSLLTGNTGELFF
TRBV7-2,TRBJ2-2,CASSPGAPGELFF
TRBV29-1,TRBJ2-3,CSVGTGTDTQYF
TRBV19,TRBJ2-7,CASSGRDPSGYEQYF
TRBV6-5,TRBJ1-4,CASSDRGQLQKLFF
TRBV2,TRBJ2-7,CAFNRDSTYEQYF
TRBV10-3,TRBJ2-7,CAIRQDSPYEQYF
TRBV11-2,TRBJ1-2,CASSARPAAIYTF
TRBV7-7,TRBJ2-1,CASSLQQSSYNEQFF
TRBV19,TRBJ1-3,CASSLAGPSGNTIYF
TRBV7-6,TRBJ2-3,CASSSRTSGMSDTQYF
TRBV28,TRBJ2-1,CASLEPNSYNEQFF
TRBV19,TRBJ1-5,CASSTGQGMKPQHF
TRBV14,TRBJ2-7,CASSQELMGRSPYEQYF
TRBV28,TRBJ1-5,CASRYTENQPQHF
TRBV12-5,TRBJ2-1,CATWGEGNNEQFF
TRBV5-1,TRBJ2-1,CASSLAGAGEQFF
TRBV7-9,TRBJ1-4,CASSLVAGERLFF
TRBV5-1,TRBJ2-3,CASSLHFLAGADTQYF
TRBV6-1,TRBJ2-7,CASSETIRGTSGRYEQYF
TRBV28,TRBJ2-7,CASSLPRANSGAIRHEQYF
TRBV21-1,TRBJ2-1,CASSTLHPRLAGEGNEQFF
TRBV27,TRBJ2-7,CASNIGQGNEQYF
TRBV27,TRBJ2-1,CASSFSGTQYNEQFF